The 27 T cell receptor beta chains reported below all come from one sample, sequenced in a study of T cell responses to AZD1222 COVID-19 vaccine. Some clones are missing from TCRdb's copy, which holds only in-frame ones; the method was immunoSEQ multiplex PCR. The sample shows approximately 100,000 clones, around 90% of them seen only once. The starting material was peripheral blood, obtained on day 0 of AZD1222 vaccination. These receptors came from an adult in good health.

The chain links TRBV6-2 or TRBV6-3 to TRBJ2-1; 7 nucleotides align to TRBD2. With V trimmed by 4 bases and J by 10 bases, 7 bases remained unmatched. CDR1 and CDR2 from the germline V gene are MNHEY and SVGEGT. The CDR3 loop spans 13 amino acids. The CDR3 loop reads CASSWWGGSEQFF. CDR3 bases: TGTGCCAGCAGTTGGTGGGGGGGTTCCGAGCAGTTCTTC.

This rearrangement joins TRBV3-1 (or the pseudogene TRBV3-2) to TRBJ2-1; D is unresolved. The CDR3 has 15 amino acids. Germline V gene lookup returns CDR1 LGHDT and CDR2 YNNKEL (reference sequence). The V end was cut by 1 base, the J end by 6 bases, with 13 bases between. The CDR3, as DNA: TGTGCCAGCAGCCAAGCGAGTCAGAGATCCAATGAGCAGTTCTTC. Translation: CASSQASQRSNEQFF.

The chain couples TRBV3-1 (or the pseudogene TRBV3-2) to TRBJ2-3, with 7 bases lining up with TRBD1. Germline V gene lookup returns CDR1 LGHDT and CDR2 YNNKEL (reference sequence). This CDR3 comprises 15 residues. With V trimmed by 3 bases and J by 3 bases, 6 bases remained unmatched. CDR3 region: CASSQGTARTDTQYF. CDR3 in DNA: TGTGCCAGCAGCCAGGGGACAGCACGGACAGATACGCAGTATTTT.

The rearrangement links TRBV19 to TRBJ1-5; 9 bases agree with TRBD1. The CDR3 has 16 amino acids. The germline gives CDR1 LNHDA, CDR2 SQIVND (reference sequence). With V trimmed by 5 bases and J by 5 bases, 10 bases remained unmatched. The CDR3 bases are TGTGCCAGTAGTCATCTCCGGGACAGGGACCATCAGCCCCAGCATTTT. Protein sequence: CASSHLRDRDHQPQHF.

This CDR3 is CASSATGTVGSQQYF. Written as DNA, the CDR3 is TGTGCCAGCAGTGCGACAGGGACTGTCGGCAGTCAGCAGTACTTC. The genes are TRBV2 and TRBJ2-5; a weak D match, TRBD1 (7 bases). This CDR3 contains 15 residues. V shed 4 bases and J shed 11 bases, with 23 bases lying between them. In germline, CDR1 is SNHLY, CDR2 FYNNEI. Full variable domain (rest looked up from reference TRBV2 and TRBJ2-5): EPEVTQTPSHQVTQMGQEVILRCVPISNHLYFYWYRQILGQKVEFLVSFYNNEISEKSEIFDDQFSVERPDGSNFTLKIRSTKLEDSAMYFCASSATGTVGSQQYFGPGTRLLVL.

The rearrangement joins TRBV6-5 to TRBJ1-5; 9 bases map to TRBD1. In germline, CDR1 is MNHEY, CDR2 SVGAGI. CDR3 length: 15 amino acids. V was pared by 5 bases and J by 3 bases, with 5 bases of the junction left unmatched. The CDR3 spells CASSPDRGNNQPQHF. The CDR3 coding sequence is TGTGCCAGCAGTCCGGACAGGGGAAACAATCAGCCCCAGCATTTT.

The chain couples TRBV6-5 to TRBJ1-4, with a possible D match to TRBD1 (5 bases). With 0 bases removed from V and 7 bases from J, the gap between germline ends came to 15 bases. CDR1 and CDR2 from the germline V gene are MNHEY and SVGAGI. This CDR3 contains 16 residues. Here the CDR3 DNA reads TGTGCCAGCAGTTACTCGATTCAGGGCGTGAGTGAAAAACTGTTTTTT. It specifies CASSYSIQGVSEKLFF.

The CDR3 DNA is TGTGCCAGCAGCCCCCGACAGGGGTATGGCTACACCTTC. It specifies CASSPRQGYGYTF. This chain uses TRBV6-5 with TRBJ1-2; 8 nucleotides match TRBD1. With V trimmed by 6 bases and J by 5 bases, 5 bases remained unmatched. Germline assignment: CDR1 MNHEY and CDR2 SVGAGI. CDR3 length: 13 residues.

The genes are TRBV4-1 and TRBJ1-5; no clear D gene. The CDR3 totals 17 residues. Between the trimmed V and J ends, which lost 4 bases and 0 bases, there was a span of 16 bases. In germline, CDR1 is MGHRA, CDR2 YSYEKL. The CDR3, as DNA: TGCGCCAGCAGCCCCCTGGCAGGTCCAAATAGCAATCAGCCCCAGCATTTT. Translated: CASSPLAGPNSNQPQHF.

This sequence joins TRBV6-5 and TRBJ2-1, with 8 bases matching TRBD1. In germline, CDR1 is MNHEY, CDR2 SVGAGI. V gave up 6 bases and J gave up 7 bases; unmatched junction bases: 5. The CDR3 extends over 13 amino acids. In DNA form, the CDR3 reads TGTGCCAGCAGATGGACAGGGCGGAATGAGCAGTTCTTC. It codes for CASRWTGRNEQFF.

The chain is built from TRBV7-9 and TRBJ1-5; 7 bases agree with TRBD1. V lost 5 bases to trimming and J lost 2 bases; unmatched junction nucleotides: 6. CDR3 length: 15 amino acids. CDR1 and CDR2 (germline): SEHNR, FQNEAQ (reference sequence). CDR3: CASSDRELGNQPQHF. CDR3 coding DNA: TGTGCCAGCAGCGACAGGGAACTTGGCAATCAGCCCCAGCATTTT.

The chain has TRBV4-3 and TRBJ2-1; D gene uncertain. This CDR3 is built from 20 residues. With 0 bases removed from V and 4 bases from J, the gap between germline ends came to 25 bases. CDR1 is LGHNA and CDR2 is YSLEER in the germline V gene. The DNA of the CDR3 is TGCGCCAGCAGCCAAGAATTTTTAGAAGTCGTTCGCTCGAGGTACAATGAGCAGTTCTTC. Translating gives CASSQEFLEVVRSRYNEQFF.

The genes are TRBV4-1 and TRBJ2-3, with TRBD2 identical over 11 bases. This CDR3 is 17 amino acids long. V was pared by 0 bases and J by 0 bases, with 2 bases of the junction left unmatched. The germline V gene encodes CDR1 MGHRA and CDR2 YSYEKL. Here the CDR3 DNA reads TGCGCCAGCAGCCAAGATGGGACTAGCGGCAGCACAGATACGCAGTATTTT. This sequence encodes CASSQDGTSGSTDTQYF.

The genes are TRBV28 and TRBJ2-7, with unresolved D. This CDR3 has 14 residues. CDR1 is MDHEN and CDR2 is SYDVKM in the germline V gene. The V and J ends lost 5 bases and 1 base respectively, with 12 bases between them. CDR3 residues: CASSRRTDSYEQYF. The CDR3 DNA reads as TGTGCCAGCAGTCGAAGGACGGATTCCTACGAGCAGTACTTC.

The CDR3 DNA is TGTGCCAGCAGTGACAGGGTGAGCACCGGGGAGCTGTTTTTT. Translated: CASSDRVSTGELFF. The chain combines TRBV28 with TRBJ2-2; 7 nucleotides align to TRBD1. This CDR3 is 14 amino acids long. V trimming: 5 bases; J trimming: 4 bases; junction bases outside the gene matches: 4. Germline CDR1 reads MDHEN; CDR2 reads SYDVKM.

The chain carries TRBV2 and TRBJ2-7; D gene ambiguous. V was clipped by 8 bases and J by 2 bases, with 16 bases between them. Germline assignment: CDR1 SNHLY and CDR2 FYNNEI. This CDR3 is 14 amino acids long. The CDR3, as DNA: TGTGCCAGCCAACAAAACTTGATCACCTACGAGCAGTACTTC. Its protein product is CASQQNLITYEQYF.

The rearrangement uses TRBV24-1 and TRBJ1-2; D remains unclear. The V gene's germline CDR1 is KGHDR and CDR2 SFDVKD. The CDR3 runs 13 residues. V lost 3 bases, J lost 8 bases, and 12 bases lay in between. The CDR3 bases are TGTGCCACCAGTGATACGGCGGTTGGGGGCTACACCTTC. As protein: CATSDTAVGGYTF.

The genes are TRBV10-3 and TRBJ1-1, with D possibly TRBD1 on 5 matching bases. CDR3 length: 13 residues. The germline V gene has CDR1 ENHRY and CDR2 SYGVKD. Between the trimmed V and J ends, which lost 4 bases and 1 base, there was a span of 7 bases. The chain's CDR3 is CAISVGGNTEAFF. Here the CDR3 DNA reads TGTGCCATCAGTGTTGGGGGGAACACTGAAGCTTTCTTT.

This clone was picked up a small number of times. The J gene is TRBJ2-7, the V gene TRBV4-1; TRBD1 agrees at 11 bases. The CDR3 has 17 residues. Germline-derived CDR1 and CDR2 are MGHRA and YSYEKL. Unmatched junction bases numbered 10, after V lost 3 bases and J lost 3 bases. The CDR3 coding sequence is TGCGCCAGCAGCCACTACCTTACGGGACAGGGGGGCTACGAGCAGTACTTC. It translates to CASSHYLTGQGGYEQYF.

This clone was observed a handful of times. V and J are TRBV6-1 and TRBJ1-5, with D unclear. The ends were cut back, 3 bases at V and 9 bases at J, with 12 bases in the middle. The CDR3 length is 13 residues. Per germline, CDR1 MNHNS and CDR2 SASEGT. DNA for the CDR3: TGTGCCAGCAGTGACCTCCGATTGACGCCCCAGCATTTT. As protein: CASSDLRLTPQHF.

Only one count was recorded for this clone. The CDR3 coding sequence is TGCGCCAGCAGCCAAGTCCGCCCTCTCAGCACAGATACGCAGTATTTT. This codes for CASSQVRPLSTDTQYF. The V call is TRBV4-1, the J call TRBJ2-3, with D uncertain. The V and J ends lost 1 base and 0 bases respectively, with 11 bases between them. CDR1 is MGHRA and CDR2 is YSYEKL in the germline V gene. This CDR3 spans 16 amino acids.

The rearrangement uses TRBV11-1 and TRBJ2-3; no reliable D call. Germline loops: CDR1 SGHAT, CDR2 FQDESV (reference sequence). The CDR3 has 13 amino acids. Trimming cost V 5 bases and J 6 bases, with 12 bases left between them. The CDR3 spells CASSPRRLDTQYF. Written as DNA, the CDR3 is TGTGCCAGCAGCCCCCGCAGGTTGGATACGCAGTATTTT.

The V and J genes are TRBV4-1 and TRBJ2-3; 7 nucleotides align to TRBD2. V shed 0 bases, J shed 6 bases, and the junction held 15 bases outside the gene matches. The CDR3 runs 18 residues. Germline values: CDR1 MGHRA, CDR2 YSYEKL. CDR3: CASSQERNFGGSGDTQYF. CDR3 coding DNA: TGCGCCAGCAGCCAAGAGCGAAACTTTGGCGGGAGTGGGGATACGCAGTATTTT.

This chain connects TRBV19 to TRBJ1-6; TRBD1 might be the D (6 bases). V lost 7 bases, J lost 7 bases, and 14 bases lay in between. CDR3 size: 14 residues. Germline CDR1 reads LNHDA; CDR2 reads SQIVND (reference sequence). CDR3 nucleotide sequence: TGTGCCAGTAAACTCACAGGGTGGAATTCACCCCTCCACTTT. Its translation is CASKLTGWNSPLHF.

V usage is TRBV19 and J usage is TRBJ1-5; D unresolved. This CDR3 is built from 14 residues. Looked up from germline, CDR1 is LNHDA and CDR2 is SQIVND (reference sequence). V shed 1 base and J shed 3 bases, with 7 bases lying between them. The DNA for the CDR3 is TGTGCCAGTAGTATAGTACAGCACAATCAGCCCCAGCATTTT. Encoded protein: CASSIVQHNQPQHF.

The chain couples TRBV28 to TRBJ1-4, with TRBD1 as a possible D gene (5 bases). The length of the CDR3 is 10 residues. Per the germline V gene, CDR1 is MDHEN and CDR2 is SYDVKM. Trimming left V 4 bases short and J 14 bases short, with 8 bases between. The CDR3 nucleotides read TGTGCCAGCAGTTCCCGGGACCTGTTTTTT. This gives the protein CASSSRDLFF.

The chain uses TRBV28 and TRBJ2-3; tentatively, D is TRBD2 (6 bases). Trimming shortened V by 6 bases and J by 10 bases, and 17 bases separated the two germline ends. The CDR3 contains 13 residues. CDR1 is MDHEN and CDR2 is SYDVKM in the germline V gene. CDR3 DNA sequence: TGTGCCAGCAGATCAGGCGGACTAAGGGCGCAGTATTTT. Its protein product is CASRSGGLRAQYF.